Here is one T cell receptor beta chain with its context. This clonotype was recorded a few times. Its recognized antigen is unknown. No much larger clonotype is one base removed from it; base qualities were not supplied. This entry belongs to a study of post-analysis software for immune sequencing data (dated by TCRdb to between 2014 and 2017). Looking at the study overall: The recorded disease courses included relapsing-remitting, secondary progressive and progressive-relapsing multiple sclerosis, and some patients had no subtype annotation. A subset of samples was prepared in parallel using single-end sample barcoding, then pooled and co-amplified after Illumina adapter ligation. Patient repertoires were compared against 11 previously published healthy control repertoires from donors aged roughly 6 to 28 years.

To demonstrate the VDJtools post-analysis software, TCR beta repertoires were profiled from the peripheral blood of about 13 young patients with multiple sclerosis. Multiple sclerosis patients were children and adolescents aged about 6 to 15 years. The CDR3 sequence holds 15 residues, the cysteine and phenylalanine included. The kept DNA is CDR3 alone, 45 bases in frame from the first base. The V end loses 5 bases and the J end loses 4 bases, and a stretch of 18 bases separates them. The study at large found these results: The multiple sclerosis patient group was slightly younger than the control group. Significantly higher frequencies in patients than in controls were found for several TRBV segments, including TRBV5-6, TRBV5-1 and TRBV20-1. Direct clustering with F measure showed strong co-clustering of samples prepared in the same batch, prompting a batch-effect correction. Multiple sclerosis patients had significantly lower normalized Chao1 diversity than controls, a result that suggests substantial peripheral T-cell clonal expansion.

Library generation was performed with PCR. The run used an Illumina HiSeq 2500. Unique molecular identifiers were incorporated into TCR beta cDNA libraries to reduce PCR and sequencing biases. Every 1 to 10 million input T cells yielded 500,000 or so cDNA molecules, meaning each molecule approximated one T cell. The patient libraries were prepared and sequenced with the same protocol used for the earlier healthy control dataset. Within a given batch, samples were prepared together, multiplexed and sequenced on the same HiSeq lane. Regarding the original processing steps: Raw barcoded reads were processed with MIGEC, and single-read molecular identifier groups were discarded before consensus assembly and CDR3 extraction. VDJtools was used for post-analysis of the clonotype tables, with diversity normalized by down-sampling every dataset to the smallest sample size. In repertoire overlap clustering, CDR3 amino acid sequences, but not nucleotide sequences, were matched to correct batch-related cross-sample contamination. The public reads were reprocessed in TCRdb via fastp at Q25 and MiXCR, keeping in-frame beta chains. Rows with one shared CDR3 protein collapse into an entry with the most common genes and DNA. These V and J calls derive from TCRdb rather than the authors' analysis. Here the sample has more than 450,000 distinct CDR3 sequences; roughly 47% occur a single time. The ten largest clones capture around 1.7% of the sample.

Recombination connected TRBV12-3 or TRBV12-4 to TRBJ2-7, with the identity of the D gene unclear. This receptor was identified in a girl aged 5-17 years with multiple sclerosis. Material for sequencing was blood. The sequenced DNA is TGTGCCAGCAGTCTCGGACGGAGAAAATTTTACGAGCAGTACTTC. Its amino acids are CASSLGRRKFYEQYF.